Each of the 28 T cell receptor beta chains below was sequenced from the same sample in a study of T cell responses to AZD1222 COVID-19 vaccine. Data came from immunoSEQ multiplex PCR; TCRdb stores just in-frame clones and leaves some out. The sample includes roughly 150,000 clones, roughly 87% of them seen just once. The specimen was peripheral blood, collected 28 days after the second AZD1222 dose. The receptors come from an adult who received the AZD1222 COVID-19 vaccine.

The rearrangement uses TRBV18 and TRBJ1-1; D possibly corresponds to TRBD1 (6 bases). CDR3 length equals 13 residues. V lost 3 bases, J lost 5 bases, and 10 bases lay in between. Germline CDR1 is KGHSH and CDR2 is LQKENI. CDR3 loop: CASSPDRRTEAFF. Written as DNA, the CDR3 is TGTGCCAGCTCACCTGACAGGAGGACTGAAGCTTTCTTT. Combining the CDR3 with reference TRBV18 and TRBJ1-1 gives the whole variable domain NAGVMQNPRHLVRRRGQEARLRCSPMKGHSHVYWYRQLPEEGLKFMVYLQKENIIDESGMPKERFSAEFPKEGPSILRIQQVVRGDSAAYFCASSPDRRTEAFFGQGTRLTVV.

This sequence joins TRBV5-1 and TRBJ1-2; tentatively, D is TRBD1 (6 bases). The CDR3 extends over 13 amino acids. Germline CDR1 reads SGHRS; CDR2 reads YFSETQ. With 2 bases removed from V and 4 bases from J, the gap between germline ends came to 9 bases. CDR3 amino acids: CASSFPGAYGYTF. The CDR3, as DNA: TGCGCCAGCAGCTTTCCAGGGGCCTATGGCTACACCTTC. The whole variable domain, filled in from reference TRBV5-1 and TRBJ1-2, reads KAGVTQTPRYLIKTRGQQVTLSCSPISGHRSVSWYQQTPGQGLQFLFEYFSETQRNKGNFPGRFSGRQFSNSRSEMNVSTLELGDSALYLCASSFPGAYGYTFGSGTRLTVV.

The chain is built from TRBV19 and TRBJ1-5; 11 bases are shared with TRBD1. The CDR3 totals 15 residues. Germline lookup yields CDR1 LNHDA and CDR2 SQIVND (reference sequence). The junction had 2 bases not matched to a gene; V was cut back by 1 base and J by 6 bases. The CDR3 region has the DNA TGTGCCAGTAGTATAGGGACAGGGGGCAGTCAGCCCCAGCATTTT. The encoded protein is CASSIGTGGSQPQHF.

The chain uses TRBV6-5 and TRBJ1-5, with D possibly TRBD1 on 6 matching bases. The CDR3 runs to 14 residues. Germline V gene lookup returns CDR1 MNHEY and CDR2 SVGAGI. With 6 bases removed from V and 9 bases from J, the gap between germline ends came to 18 bases. The CDR3 spells CASRVGTGARPQHF. CDR3 bases: TGTGCCAGCAGGGTCGGGACGGGGGCGCGGCCCCAGCATTTT.

The V call is TRBV11-2, the J call TRBJ2-7, with 8 positions matching TRBD2. The ends lost 5 bases at V and 1 base at J; junction bases unmatched: 7. CDR1 and CDR2 from the germline V gene are SGHAT and FQNNGV. The CDR3 extends over 15 amino acids. CDR3 DNA: TGTGCCAGCAGCACAGCCGGGACTAGGTCCTACGAGCAGTACTTC. It translates to CASSTAGTRSYEQYF.

The rearrangement joins TRBV15 to TRBJ1-2, with D unresolved. V dropped 1 base and J dropped 10 bases, with 13 bases sitting between them. The CDR3 runs to 13 residues. CDR1 is LNHNV, CDR2 YYDKDF, per germline (reference sequence). The CDR3: CATSRGDLPLYTF. The CDR3 DNA reads as TGTGCCACCAGCAGAGGGGATTTACCGCTCTACACCTTC.

The V and J genes are TRBV3-1 (or the pseudogene TRBV3-2) and TRBJ2-1; 9 positions match TRBD1. Germline-derived CDR1 and CDR2 are LGHDT and YNNKEL (reference sequence). The CDR3 consists of 18 residues. V shed 1 base, J shed 3 bases, and the junction held 10 bases outside the gene matches. The CDR3 spells CASSQGSPGQGYYNEQFF. The CDR3 nucleotides read TGTGCCAGCAGCCAAGGATCCCCGGGACAGGGTTACTACAATGAGCAGTTCTTC.

This clone was detected once. The chain combines TRBV5-1 with TRBJ2-7; D not resolved. This CDR3 region has 15 residues. The ends were cut back, 1 base at V and 0 bases at J, with 11 bases in the middle. Germline V gives CDR1 SGHRS, CDR2 YFSETQ. The CDR3 protein is CASSLPPGGSYEQYF. The CDR3 DNA reads as TGCGCCAGCAGCTTGCCCCCCGGTGGCTCCTACGAGCAGTACTTC.

V is TRBV4-1 and J is TRBJ2-7; TRBD2 matches at 9 bases. Germline V gene lookup returns CDR1 MGHRA and CDR2 YSYEKL. Unmatched junction bases numbered 5, after V lost 5 bases and J lost 3 bases. The CDR3 totals 14 residues. The CDR3 nucleotides are TGCGCCAGCAGCTCCCAGCGGGGGGACTACGAGCAGTACTTC. This translates into CASSSQRGDYEQYF.

V usage is TRBV7-2 and J usage is TRBJ2-1; D not resolved. The V gene lost 1 base and the J gene lost 9 bases, with 4 bases spanning the gap. Germline V gene lookup returns CDR1 SGHTA and CDR2 FQGNSA. The CDR3 contains 11 residues. The chain's CDR3 is CASSLGSEQFF. The CDR3 region has the DNA TGTGCCAGCAGCTTAGGGTCTGAGCAGTTCTTC.

J is TRBJ1-1 and V is TRBV3-1 (or the pseudogene TRBV3-2), with D possibly TRBD1 on 6 matching bases. The ends were cut back, 10 bases at V and 3 bases at J, with 15 bases in the middle. The CDR3 contains 13 residues. Germline V gene lookup returns CDR1 LGHDT and CDR2 YNNKEL (reference sequence). The CDR3 sequence: CAKVQGIDTEAFF. The DNA for the CDR3 is TGTGCCAAAGTACAGGGAATCGACACTGAAGCTTTCTTT.

The chain joins TRBV27 to TRBJ1-1; 8 bases match TRBD1. V gave up 3 bases and J gave up 4 bases; unmatched junction bases: 10. The CDR3 covers 16 residues. Germline V gene lookup returns CDR1 MNHEY and CDR2 SMNVEV (reference sequence). The CDR3 DNA reads as TGTGCCAGCAGTTTGTCCGGTCTACAGGGGGGCACTGAAGCTTTCTTT. It is translated as CASSLSGLQGGTEAFF.

A single count supports this clone. The V gene is TRBV19, the J gene TRBJ1-5, with D tentatively TRBD1 (5 bases). This CDR3 has 17 residues. Germline lookup yields CDR1 LNHDA and CDR2 SQIVND (reference sequence). Trimming shortened V by 5 bases and J by 2 bases, and 19 bases separated the two germline ends. As DNA, the CDR3 is TGTGCCAGTAGTGTCTCGGGACTCTTGAAACGCAATCAGCCCCAGCATTTT. Translated, it gives CASSVSGLLKRNQPQHF. Full variable domain (rest looked up from reference TRBV19 and TRBJ1-5): DGGITQSPKYLFRKEGQNVTLSCEQNLNHDAMYWYRQDPGQGLRLIYYSQIVNDFQKGDIAEGYSVSREKKESFPLTVTSAQKNPTAFYLCASSVSGLLKRNQPQHFGDGTRLSIL.

The chain carries TRBV7-9 and TRBJ1-2; D not resolved. Germline CDR1 SEHNR, CDR2 FQNEAQ (reference sequence). This CDR3 is built from 16 residues. V was trimmed by 1 base and J by 5 bases, leaving 17 bases between them. DNA of the CDR3: TGTGCCAGCAGCTTAGGGGTGTCGGGAGTAGGGTATGGCTACACCTTC. It is translated as CASSLGVSGVGYGYTF.

The rearrangement uses TRBV7-8 and TRBJ1-5; 8 bases are shared with TRBD1. From germline, CDR1 is SGHVS and CDR2 FQNEAQ. The CDR3 covers 12 residues. Trimming took 10 bases from V and 7 from J; bases not matched to a gene: 6. CDR3 residues: CAIGQGGQPQHF. The DNA for the CDR3 is TGTGCCATCGGACAGGGAGGCCAGCCCCAGCATTTT.

This clone was counted once. The gene calls are TRBV6-5 and TRBJ1-2, with 9 bases identical to TRBD1. Losses at the gene ends were 4 bases for V and 3 bases for J; bases not matched to a gene: 3. The CDR3 loop spans 14 amino acids. The germline gives CDR1 MNHEY, CDR2 SVGAGI. The CDR3 spells CASSWGQGYYGYTF. CDR3 DNA sequence: TGTGCCAGCAGTTGGGGACAGGGATACTATGGCTACACCTTC.

This clone appeared a single time. The rearrangement links TRBV15 to TRBJ1-1; no clear D gene. V lost 4 bases and J 3 bases, leaving 6 bases between the germline ends. Germline-derived CDR1 and CDR2 are LNHNV and YYDKDF (reference sequence). The CDR3 is made up of 12 amino acids. The CDR3 DNA is TGTGCCACCAGCACCTCTGACACTGAAGCTTTCTTT. Its protein is CATSTSDTEAFF.

This chain uses TRBV27 with TRBJ1-1; D may be TRBD1 (5 bases). Germline CDR1 is MNHEY and CDR2 is SMNVEV (reference sequence). V was pared by 0 bases and J by 0 bases, with 5 bases between. The CDR3 extends over 14 amino acids. CDR3 loop: CASSLSGVNTEAFF. Written as DNA, the CDR3 is TGTGCCAGCAGTTTATCAGGGGTGAACACTGAAGCTTTCTTT.

The chain combines TRBV7-6 with TRBJ2-5; 7 bases are shared with TRBD1. V trimming: 5 bases; J trimming: 6 bases; junction bases outside the gene matches: 15. CDR1 is SGHVS and CDR2 is FNYEAQ in the germline V gene. The CDR3 consists of 16 residues. The CDR3 DNA reads TGTGCCAGCAGCGCACCCGACAGGGAGAGTAGAAAGACCCAGTACTTC. Translation gives CASSAPDRESRKTQYF.

The chain employs TRBV3-1 (or the pseudogene TRBV3-2) and TRBJ2-7; 9 bases agree with TRBD1. The CDR3 has 16 amino acids. The V and J ends lost 7 bases and 7 bases, in that order; junction bases with no gene match: 17. CDR1 and CDR2 from the germline V gene are LGHDT and YNNKEL (reference sequence). In DNA, the CDR3 is TGTGCCAGCAAACCATGTTGGGACAGGGTCCTCTATGAGCAGTACTTC. Translated: CASKPCWDRVLYEQYF.

This chain joins TRBV19 and TRBJ1-2; TRBD1 matches 7 bases. With 6 bases clipped from V and 1 base from J, the junction kept 8 bases outside the gene matches. The CDR3 consists of 15 residues. Germline CDR1 and CDR2: LNHDA and SQIVND (reference sequence). DNA for the CDR3: TGTGCCAGTAGACACCGGGACAGAATTAACTATGGCTACACCTTC. Protein: CASRHRDRINYGYTF.

The rearrangement links TRBV25-1 to TRBJ2-7, with D perhaps being TRBD1 or TRBD2 (5 bases each). V dropped 4 bases and J dropped 3 bases, with 10 bases sitting between them. Germline V gene lookup returns CDR1 MGHDK and CDR2 SYGVNS. The CDR3 extends over 13 amino acids. This CDR3 is CASSAGTDYEQYF. The CDR3 nucleotides read TGTGCCAGCAGTGCCGGGACGGACTACGAGCAGTACTTC.

V usage is TRBV18 and J usage is TRBJ2-3; D is undetermined. This CDR3 spans 11 amino acids. Germline CDR1 is KGHSH and CDR2 is LQKENI. Trimming took 2 bases from V and 5 from J, leaving 2 bases between them. This chain's CDR3 is CASSPEDTQYF. The CDR3 region has the DNA TGTGCCAGCTCACCAGAAGATACGCAGTATTTT.

V usage is TRBV4-1 and J usage is TRBJ1-2, with TRBD1 as a possible D gene (5 bases). V shed 1 base and J shed 2 bases, with 11 bases lying between them. Germline-derived CDR1 and CDR2 are MGHRA and YSYEKL. The length of the CDR3 is 15 residues. The CDR3 bases are TGCGCCAGCAGCCAAGCCGGAGGGGTGAACTATGGCTACACCTTC. This sequence encodes CASSQAGGVNYGYTF.

This chain joins TRBV7-6 and TRBJ1-1; possible D gene TRBD1, 5 bases. V gave up 5 bases and J gave up 1 base, with 14 bases separating them. Germline values: CDR1 SGHVS, CDR2 FNYEAQ. The CDR3 has 15 amino acids. The CDR3: CASSAGLWGNTEAFF. CDR3 in DNA: TGTGCCAGCAGCGCGGGACTGTGGGGGAACACTGAAGCTTTCTTT. Looking up the rest from reference TRBV7-6 and TRBJ1-1 gives the full variable domain: GAGVSQSPRYKVTKRGQDVALRCDPISGHVSLYWYRQALGQGPEFLTYFNYEAQQDKSGLPNDRFSAERPEGSISTLTIQRTEQRDSAMYRCASSAGLWGNTEAFFGQGTRLTVV.

The V and J genes are TRBV6-2 or TRBV6-3 and TRBJ1-1, with a weak D call TRBD1 (5 bases). CDR3 length: 20 residues. CDR1 is MNHEY, CDR2 SVGEGT, per germline. Between the trimmed V and J ends, which lost 5 bases and 5 bases, there was a span of 33 bases. The CDR3 sequence: CASSTVPSIPGSYGETEAFF. CDR3 DNA: TGTGCCAGCAGTACCGTGCCTTCGATTCCAGGGAGTTACGGAGAAACTGAAGCTTTCTTT.

The V gene is TRBV6-5, the J gene TRBJ1-5; 8 bases align to TRBD1. Germline assignment: CDR1 MNHEY and CDR2 SVGAGI. The CDR3 consists of 15 residues. With V trimmed by 3 bases and J by 1 base, 2 bases remained unmatched. CDR3 DNA sequence: TGTGCCAGCAGTTATCGGACAGGGAGCAATCAGCCCCAGCATTTT. Residues: CASSYRTGSNQPQHF.

This chain joins TRBV18 and TRBJ1-2; TRBD1 agrees at 7 bases. V lost 0 bases and J lost 3; bases outside the gene matches: 4. The CDR3 has 15 amino acids. Germline loops: CDR1 KGHSH, CDR2 LQKENI. The CDR3 sequence is CASSPPWDSHYGYTF. The CDR3 bases are TGTGCCAGCTCACCACCCTGGGACAGTCACTATGGCTACACCTTC.